One TCR beta chain is described in this entry. The CDR3 consists of 14 residues. Germline V CDR1 and CDR2: MNHEY, SMNVEV (reference sequence). V shed 7 bases, J shed 1 base, and the junction held 6 bases outside the gene matches. These data belong to a study of cytomegalovirus exposure and HLA in healthy donors. Primers: 60 Vbeta forward and 13 Jbeta reverse. Some clones are missing from TCRdb's copy, which holds only in-frame ones; the method was immunoSEQ multiplex PCR. The table has 150,000 to 200,000 clones, 80% seen once. The chain combines TRBV27 with TRBJ2-7, with 8 bases matching TRBD1. Sequencing was done on a sample of PBMCs. The receptor was isolated from a man between 18 and 29 years old in good health and CMV-seropositive. CDR3 amino acids: CASKDRETSYEQYF. CDR3 bases: TGTGCCAGCAAGGACAGGGAGACATCCTACGAGCAGTACTTC.